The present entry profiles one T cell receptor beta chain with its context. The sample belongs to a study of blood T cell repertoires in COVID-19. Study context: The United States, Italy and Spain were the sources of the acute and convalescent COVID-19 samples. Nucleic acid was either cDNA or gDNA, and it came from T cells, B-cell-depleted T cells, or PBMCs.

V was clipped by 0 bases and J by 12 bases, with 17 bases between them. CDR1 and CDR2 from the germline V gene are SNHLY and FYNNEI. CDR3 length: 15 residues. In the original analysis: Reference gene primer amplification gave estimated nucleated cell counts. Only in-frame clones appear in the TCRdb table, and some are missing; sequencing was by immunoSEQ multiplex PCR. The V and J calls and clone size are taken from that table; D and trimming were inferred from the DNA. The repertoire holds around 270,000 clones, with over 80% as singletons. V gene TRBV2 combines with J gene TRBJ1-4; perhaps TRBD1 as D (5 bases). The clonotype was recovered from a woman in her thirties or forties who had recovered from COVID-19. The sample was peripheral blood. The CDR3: CASSEAVRAWGELFF. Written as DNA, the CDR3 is TGTGCCAGCAGTGAAGCAGTTCGGGCGTGGGGGGAACTGTTTTTT.